The sequence of this T cell receptor beta chain was determined in a study of OX40 agonist ivuxolimab in advanced cancers. This CDR3 region has 13 residues. Germline V gives CDR1 MGHDK, CDR2 SYGVNS. Trimming stripped 6 bases from V and 4 bases from J, with 11 bases between. This table comes from immunoSEQ multiplex PCR, and its TCRdb copy is limited to in-frame clones, with some not included. In the table there are just over 95,000 clones, nearly 90% of which are singletons. The rearrangement links TRBV25-1 to TRBJ2-3, with D perhaps assigned TRBD1 or TRBD2 (5 bases each). The receptor was derived from an adult with an advanced solid tumor such as melanoma, head and neck, liver or kidney cancer. The material was CD4+ or CD8+ T cells sorted from blood, obtained in a trial of the OX40 agonist ivuxolimab. The CDR3 DNA reads as TGTGCCAGCAGGGGGGACGTTGCAGATACGCAGTATTTT. It specifies CASRGDVADTQYF.